The 30 T cell receptor beta chains in this list originate from one sample, sequenced in a study of blood T cell repertoires in COVID-19. Assay used: immunoSEQ multiplex PCR; TCRdb lists only in-frame clones, some missing. The data show 200,000 to 250,000 clones, with 70% to 90% seen just once and 2.9% held by the top ten. Sequenced sample: peripheral blood. The receptors here all came from a man in his forties or fifties who had recovered from COVID-19.

The chain couples TRBV5-1 to TRBJ2-7; 13 positions match TRBD2. The germline V gene encodes CDR1 SGHRS and CDR2 YFSETQ. The CDR3 consists of 14 residues. J lost 5 bases, V lost 4 bases, and 3 bases had no gene match. The CDR3 nucleotides read TGCGCCAGCAGCACGGGGACTAGCGGGAACGAGCAGTACTTC. This gives the protein CASSTGTSGNEQYF.

This chain links TRBV15 with TRBJ2-3; no definite D call. Trimming shortened V by 1 base and J by 0 bases, and 14 bases separated the two germline ends. Germline V lookup: CDR1 LNHNV, CDR2 YYDKDF (reference sequence). The CDR3 extends over 17 amino acids. CDR3: CATSRGPGRSSTDTQYF. The CDR3 nucleotides are TGTGCCACCAGCAGAGGGCCGGGTCGATCGAGCACAGATACGCAGTATTTT.

The chain employs TRBV14 and TRBJ2-1; D gene uncertain. Trimming took 2 bases from V and 10 from J, leaving 6 bases between them. Germline V gene sequence: CDR1 SGHDN, CDR2 FVKESK. The CDR3 consists of 11 residues. This chain's CDR3 is CASSQLSEQFF. The DNA of the CDR3 is TGTGCCAGCAGCCAATTAAGCGAGCAGTTCTTC. Drawing the rest from reference TRBV14 and TRBJ2-1, the complete variable domain is EAGVTQFPSHSVIEKGQTVTLRCDPISGHDNLYWYRRVMGKEIKFLLHFVKESKQDESGMPNNRFLAERTGGTYSTLKVQPAELEDSGVYFCASSQLSEQFFGPGTRLTVL.

The chain has TRBV29-1 and TRBJ1-1; possible D gene TRBD1, 6 bases. Germline loops: CDR1 SQVTM, CDR2 ANQGSEA. Trimming left V 6 bases short and J 1 base short, with 18 bases between. The CDR3 sequence is 15 residues long. CDR3: CSVGGGRGGNTEAFF. CDR3 nucleotides: TGCAGCGTGGGCGGGGGGCGTGGTGGGAACACTGAAGCTTTCTTT. Supplemented by reference TRBV29-1 and TRBJ1-1, the full variable domain reads SAVISQKPSRDICQRGTSLTIQCQVDSQVTMMFWYRQQPGQSLTLIATANQGSEATYESGFVIDKFPISRPNLTFSTLTVSNMSPEDSSIYLCSVGGGRGGNTEAFFGQGTRLTVV.

The chain carries TRBV25-1 and TRBJ2-2; TRBD2 matches at 10 bases. CDR3 length: 16 residues. CDR1 is MGHDK and CDR2 is SYGVNS in the germline V gene. The V segment lost 4 bases and the J segment 4 bases; nucleotides outside the gene matches: 6. The CDR3 DNA reads TGTGCCAGCAGTGGAAGCGGGAGGGCCGTCACCGGGGAGCTGTTTTTT. This encodes CASSGSGRAVTGELFF. Drawing the rest from reference TRBV25-1 and TRBJ2-2, the complete variable domain is EADIYQTPRYLVIGTGKKITLECSQTMGHDKMYWYQQDPGMELHLIHYSYGVNSTEKGDLSSESTVSRIRTEHFPLTLESARPSHTSQYLCASSGSGRAVTGELFFGEGSRLTVL.

The chain recombines TRBV15 with TRBJ1-2; 7 nucleotides align to TRBD1. Germline CDR1 and CDR2: LNHNV and YYDKDF (reference sequence). V gave up 3 bases and J gave up 6 bases; unmatched junction bases: 10. CDR3 length: 15 amino acids. The CDR3: CATSSETGDQDGYTF. The CDR3 DNA reads as TGTGCCACCAGCAGTGAAACAGGGGATCAGGATGGCTACACCTTC.

CDR3 sequence: CASSLETPTEAFF. The DNA for the CDR3 is TGTGCCAGCAGTTTGGAGACTCCGACTGAAGCTTTCTTT. This rearrangement joins TRBV28 to TRBJ1-1; D call uncertain. V was shortened by 3 bases and J by 5 bases, with 10 bases between the two germline ends. Germline V gene lookup returns CDR1 MDHEN and CDR2 SYDVKM. The CDR3 runs 13 residues.

The genes are TRBV9 and TRBJ2-7, with D maybe TRBD1 (6 bases). The CDR3 is 14 residues long. The germline V gene encodes CDR1 SGDLS and CDR2 YYNGEE. With 0 bases removed from V and 1 base from J, the gap between germline ends came to 8 bases. The CDR3 sequence is CASSVGDTSYEQYF. The CDR3 DNA follows: TGTGCCAGCAGCGTAGGGGACACTTCCTACGAGCAGTACTTC. Filled out from reference TRBV9 and TRBJ2-7, the complete variable domain reads DSGVTQTPKHLITATGQRVTLRCSPRSGDLSVYWYQQSLDQGLQFLIQYYNGEERAKGNILERFSAQQFPDLHSELNLSSLELGDSALYFCASSVGDTSYEQYFGPGTRLTVT.

The chain couples TRBV7-8 to TRBJ2-2; TRBD1 might be the D (8 bases). The CDR3 totals 20 residues. CDR1 is SGHVS and CDR2 is FQNEAQ in the germline V gene. V was clipped by 5 bases and J by 4 bases, with 29 bases between them. CDR3 amino acids: CASSPRTGRVGNGATGELFF. CDR3 DNA sequence: TGTGCCAGCAGCCCACGGACAGGGAGGGTTGGGAATGGTGCCACCGGGGAGCTGTTTTTT.

This chain connects TRBV7-9 to TRBJ2-5, with D tentatively TRBD2 (6 bases). V lost 3 bases, J lost 5 bases, and 19 bases lay in between. There are 16 residues in the CDR3. Germline V gene data show CDR1 as SEHNR and CDR2 as FQNEAQ (reference sequence). For the CDR3, the DNA is TGTGCCAGCAGCTTCCGGAGCCCTGCGGGGAGCGAGACCCAGTACTTC. This gives the protein CASSFRSPAGSETQYF.

The V and J genes are TRBV6-6 and TRBJ1-2; no firm D call. V shed 7 bases and J shed 0 bases, with 9 bases lying between them. This CDR3 contains 13 residues. Germline CDR1 reads MNHNY; CDR2 reads SVGAGI (reference sequence). The CDR3 protein is CASKLIANYGYTF. The CDR3 nucleotides read TGTGCCAGCAAACTGATAGCTAACTATGGCTACACCTTC.

The rearrangement links TRBV5-1 to TRBJ2-2; 15 nucleotides align to TRBD2. The CDR3 sequence is 19 residues long. Germline loops: CDR1 SGHRS, CDR2 YFSETQ. The junction had 11 bases not matched to a gene; V was cut back by 4 bases and J by 4 bases. The CDR3 loop is CASSPGLAGGLPLTGELFF. In DNA form, the CDR3 reads TGCGCCAGCAGCCCAGGACTAGCGGGAGGGCTACCCCTCACCGGGGAGCTGTTTTTT.

V is TRBV5-1 and J is TRBJ1-1; 11 bases align to TRBD1. Losses at the gene ends were 5 bases for V and 7 bases for J; bases not matched to a gene: 10. Germline V gene data show CDR1 as SGHRS and CDR2 as YFSETQ. This CDR3 has 15 residues. The CDR3 loop reads CASRKWTGGVDEAFF. The CDR3 region has the DNA TGCGCCAGCAGAAAATGGACAGGGGGCGTGGATGAAGCTTTCTTT.

This chain connects TRBV30 to TRBJ1-3, with D unresolved. The germline V gene encodes CDR1 GTSNPN and CDR2 SVGIG (reference sequence). The length of the CDR3 is 14 residues. Trimming took 7 bases from V and 0 from J, leaving 13 bases between them. The CDR3 DNA reads as TGTGCCTCCAGCCCGGGGAACTCTGGAAACACCATATATTTT. It yields the protein CASSPGNSGNTIYF.

The chain uses TRBV2 and TRBJ2-3; D gene unclear. The CDR3 extends over 14 amino acids. V was cut by 4 bases and J by 2 bases, with 10 bases left in between. The germline CDR1 and CDR2 sequences are SNHLY and FYNNEI. In DNA, the CDR3 is TGTGCCAGCAGTGGTCGCTATCCCACAGATACGCAGTATTTT. It specifies CASSGRYPTDTQYF.

The chain carries TRBV15 and TRBJ1-5; D unclear. The CDR3 loop spans 12 amino acids. The ends were cut back, 8 bases at V and 3 bases at J, with 8 bases in the middle. Germline V CDR1 and CDR2: LNHNV, YYDKDF (reference sequence). This CDR3 reads CATGPDNQPQHF. The CDR3 nucleotides are TGTGCCACCGGGCCGGACAATCAGCCCCAGCATTTT. Variable domain in full (rest from reference TRBV15 and TRBJ1-5): DAMVIQNPRYQVTQFGKPVTLSCSQTLNHNVMYWYQQKSSQAPKLLFHYYDKDFNNEADTPDNFQSRRPNTSFCFLDIRSPGLGDTAMYLCATGPDNQPQHFGDGTRLSIL.

The chain employs TRBV7-9 and TRBJ2-7; TRBD2 is a possible D gene (7 bases). There are 15 residues in the CDR3. Trimming stripped 5 bases from V and 1 base from J, with 15 bases between. The V gene's germline CDR1 is SEHNR and CDR2 FQNEAQ (reference sequence). In nucleotides, the CDR3 is TGTGCCAGCAGCAACCCGGGGGGCCGTTCCTACGAGCAGTACTTC. It yields the protein CASSNPGGRSYEQYF.

The CDR3 spells CSVQTGVNQPQHF. The CDR3 region has the DNA TGCAGCGTCCAGACAGGGGTCAATCAGCCCCAGCATTTT. V gene TRBV29-1 combines with J gene TRBJ1-5; 8 positions agree with TRBD1. CDR1 and CDR2 (germline): SQVTM, ANQGSEA. This CDR3 has 13 amino acids. The J segment lost 3 bases and the V segment lost 6 bases, leaving 4 bases of the junction unmatched.

The chain has TRBV5-8 and TRBJ2-7, with 7 bases identical to TRBD1. Trimming removed 0 bases from V and 3 bases from J; junction bases left unmatched: 3. Looked up from germline, CDR1 is SGHTS and CDR2 is YDEGEE. CDR3 length: 14 residues. CDR3 nucleotides: TGTGCCAGCAGCTTGGGGACAGGTAACTACGAGCAGTACTTC. It encodes CASSLGTGNYEQYF.

The chain carries TRBV19 and TRBJ2-3; D remains unclear. The CDR3 covers 15 residues. From germline, CDR1 is LNHDA and CDR2 SQIVND (reference sequence). Trimming cost V 0 bases and J 1 base, with 8 bases left between them. CDR3 DNA sequence: TGTGCCAGTAGTATAGATCCTCGCGGCACAGATACGCAGTATTTT. This gives the protein CASSIDPRGTDTQYF.

This clone was seen only once. V and J are TRBV30 and TRBJ2-7; 10 bases fit TRBD2. The CDR3 consists of 14 residues. V lost 6 bases and J lost 3; bases outside the gene matches: 8. Germline assignment: CDR1 GTSNPN and CDR2 SVGIG (reference sequence). CDR3 in DNA: TGTGCCTGCAGTTCTCTAGCGGGAGTCTACGAGCAGTACTTC. Its translation: CACSSLAGVYEQYF.

This clone showed up just a few times. The V call is TRBV2, the J call TRBJ1-2; 7 bases map to TRBD1. Germline CDR1 and CDR2: SNHLY and FYNNEI. This CDR3 comprises 15 residues. V was clipped by 4 bases and J by 4 bases; unmatched bases: 9. CDR3 amino acids: CASSVMTGSLYGYTF. The CDR3 bases are TGTGCCAGCAGTGTCATGACAGGGTCCCTCTATGGCTACACCTTC.

The rearrangement joins TRBV12-5 to TRBJ2-1, with 8 bases fitting TRBD2. This CDR3 region has 16 residues. J was trimmed by 7 bases and V by 4 bases; bases with no gene match: 12. In germline, CDR1 is LGHNT, CDR2 FRNRAP. CDR3 amino acids: CASGSNPAGVKNEQFF. The CDR3 DNA follows: TGTGCTAGTGGTTCCAATCCAGCGGGAGTGAAGAATGAGCAGTTCTTC.

This chain uses TRBV14 with TRBJ2-7; D call uncertain. The CDR3 spans 11 residues. Germline V gene lookup returns CDR1 SGHDN and CDR2 FVKESK. Trimming shortened V by 4 bases and J by 7 bases, and 8 bases separated the two germline ends. The CDR3: CASSLSGEQYF. The CDR3 nucleotides are TGTGCCAGCAGCCTTTCCGGGGAGCAGTACTTC.

This chain joins TRBV3-1 (or the pseudogene TRBV3-2) and TRBJ2-2, with D perhaps matching TRBD1 (5 bases). The germline V gene has CDR1 LGHDT and CDR2 YNNKEL (reference sequence). This CDR3 has 14 amino acids. V gave up 0 bases and J gave up 6 bases, with 8 bases separating them. The CDR3: CASSQEGPAGELFF. For the CDR3, the DNA is TGTGCCAGCAGCCAAGAGGGGCCGGCCGGGGAGCTGTTTTTT.

The V gene is TRBV24-1, the J gene TRBJ2-1, with TRBD1 matching 10 bases. The V and J ends lost 3 bases and 9 bases, in that order; junction bases with no gene match: 7. CDR3 length: 15 residues. Germline values: CDR1 KGHDR, CDR2 SFDVKD. The CDR3: CATSDGGTGDAEQFF. The CDR3 DNA is TGTGCCACCAGTGATGGCGGGACAGGGGATGCTGAGCAGTTCTTC.

This chain connects TRBV7-9 to TRBJ2-3, with 11 bases fitting TRBD2. With V trimmed by 1 base and J by 6 bases, 3 bases remained unmatched. The CDR3 runs 15 residues. Germline V gives CDR1 SEHNR, CDR2 FQNEAQ (reference sequence). The CDR3 loop reads CASSLGLAGGDTQYF. DNA of the CDR3: TGTGCCAGCAGCTTAGGGCTAGCGGGAGGTGATACGCAGTATTTT.

This rearrangement joins TRBV4-2 to TRBJ2-3, with TRBD2 matching over 8 bases. V was clipped by 4 bases and J by 5 bases; unmatched bases: 17. The CDR3 has 18 amino acids. Per the germline V gene, CDR1 is LGHNA and CDR2 is YNFKEQ. The CDR3 nucleotides are TGTGCCAGCAGCCTCCAAAGAGGACGGGAGGGCCGACGAGATACGCAGTATTTT. It yields the protein CASSLQRGREGRRDTQYF.

This rearrangement joins TRBV5-1 to TRBJ2-3, with 11 bases that match TRBD2. Per germline, CDR1 SGHRS and CDR2 YFSETQ. The V and J ends lost 4 bases and 4 bases, in that order; junction bases with no gene match: 5. CDR3 length: 15 residues. The CDR3 sequence: CASSQLAGVADTQYF. CDR3 bases: TGCGCCAGCAGCCAACTAGCGGGAGTAGCAGATACGCAGTATTTT.

The V gene is TRBV11-2, the J gene TRBJ2-7; 10 positions agree with TRBD2. The CDR3 is 17 residues long. Looked up from germline, CDR1 is SGHAT and CDR2 is FQNNGV. Trimming at V came to 6 bases and at J to 6 bases, leaving 17 bases not matched to a gene. In DNA form, the CDR3 reads TGTGCCAGCAGTTGGAGTATGGTGTCTAGCGGGAGCGTCGAGCAGTACTTC. Translating gives CASSWSMVSSGSVEQYF. Full variable domain (remainder filled in from reference TRBV11-2 and TRBJ2-7): EAGVAQSPRYKIIEKRQSVAFWCNPISGHATLYWYQQILGQGPKLLIQFQNNGVVDDSQLPKDRFSAERLKGVDSTLKIQPAKLEDSAVYLCASSWSMVSSGSVEQYFGPGTRLTVT.